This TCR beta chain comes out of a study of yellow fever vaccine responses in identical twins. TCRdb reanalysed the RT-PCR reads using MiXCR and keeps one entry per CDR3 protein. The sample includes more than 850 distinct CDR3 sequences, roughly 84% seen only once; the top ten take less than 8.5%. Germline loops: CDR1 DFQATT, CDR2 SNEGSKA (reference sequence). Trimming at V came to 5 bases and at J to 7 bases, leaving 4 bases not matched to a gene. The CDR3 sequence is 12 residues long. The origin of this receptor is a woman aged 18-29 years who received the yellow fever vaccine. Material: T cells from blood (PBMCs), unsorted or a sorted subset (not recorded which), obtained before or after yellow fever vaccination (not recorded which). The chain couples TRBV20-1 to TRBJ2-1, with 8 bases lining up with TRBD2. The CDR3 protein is CSAPPGGNEQFF. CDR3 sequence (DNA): TGCAGTGCTCCCCCGGGGGGGAATGAGCAGTTCTTC.